Ten or more counts support the clone carrying this T cell receptor beta chain. Its antigen is as yet unknown. The beta constant-region primer was an equimolar mix of two oligonucleotides covering TRBC1 and TRBC2. The ligated cDNA underwent four PCR rounds using SP2 and nested alpha and beta constant-region primers. One entry per CDR3 protein results from TCRdb running MiXCR on the UMI-ligation and nested PCR reads. The table records tens of thousands of distinct CDR3 sequences, over 8.5% of them present only once. Cells stained for CD3, CD4, CD8, CD45RA and CD27 were sorted into four subsets. This specimen belongs to a study of naive and memory T cell subsets. Findings and caveats of the study: Over 95% of naive TCR sequences appeared only once after error correction, unlike memory subsets.

The CDR3 totals 15 residues. V shed 5 bases, J shed 5 bases, and the junction held 14 bases outside the gene matches. Germline lookup yields CDR1 DFQATT and CDR2 SNEGSKA (reference sequence). This sequence was found in a human donor in good health. The V gene is TRBV20-1, the J gene TRBJ2-7, with 8 bases identical to TRBD2. Sequencing was done on a sample of naive CD8+ T cells from blood. The CDR3 nucleotides read TGCAGTGCTCTACAGCCAGCGGGAGAGGTTGACGAGCAGTACTTC. This translates into CSALQPAGEVDEQYF.